Shown below are 8 T cell receptor beta chains from a single sample sequenced in a study of naive and memory T cell subsets. The beta constant-region primer was an equimolar mix of two oligonucleotides covering TRBC1 and TRBC2. MiXCR, applied by TCRdb to the UMI-ligation and nested PCR reads, yields one record per CDR3 protein. This sample has 37,000 or so distinct CDR3 sequences, with roughly 14% found just once. The sequenced material came from effector memory CD4+ T cells from blood. Specified subset: effector memory, CD45RA- CD27-. The source is a human donor in good health.

This clonotype showed up many times. The chain joins TRBV30 to TRBJ2-2; 10 positions agree with TRBD2. Trimming removed 4 bases from V and 3 bases from J; junction bases left unmatched: 8. Germline V gives CDR1 GTSNPN, CDR2 SVGIG (reference sequence). The CDR3 length is 16 residues. In DNA, the CDR3 is TGTGCCTGGATCCCCTGGACTAGCGGAGACACCGGGGAGCTGTTTTTT. This sequence encodes CAWIPWTSGDTGELFF.

The chain couples TRBV6-5 to TRBJ1-5; the match to TRBD1 covers 7 bases. Looked up from germline, CDR1 is MNHEY and CDR2 is SVGAGI. V lost 6 bases to trimming and J lost 9 bases; unmatched junction nucleotides: 14. The CDR3 is 15 amino acids. In DNA form, the CDR3 reads TGTGCCAGCAGCACCCAACCAGGGGGAGGCTGGCCCCAGCATTTT. It codes for CASSTQPGGGWPQHF.

There are a few counts of this clonotype. The chain has TRBV20-1 and TRBJ1-1; 8 bases match TRBD1. Germline trimming cut 2 bases from V and 1 base from J; bases unmatched to any gene: 6. Germline V gene lookup returns CDR1 DFQATT and CDR2 SNEGSKA (reference sequence). The CDR3 is made up of 15 amino acids. CDR3 loop: CSARSPGTGNTEAFF. The CDR3 nucleotides read TGCAGTGCTAGATCCCCCGGGACAGGGAACACTGAAGCTTTCTTT.

The chain employs TRBV29-1 and TRBJ2-2; D remains unclear. The V gene lost 6 bases and the J gene lost 2 bases, with 4 bases spanning the gap. This CDR3 has 11 amino acids. Germline V gene lookup returns CDR1 SQVTM and CDR2 ANQGSEA. CDR3 DNA sequence: TGCAGCGTATCTAACACCGGGGAGCTGTTTTTT. It codes for CSVSNTGELFF.

The V call is TRBV7-2, the J call TRBJ2-1, with D perhaps TRBD2 (5 bases). Germline loops: CDR1 SGHTA, CDR2 FQGNSA. The CDR3 has 15 amino acids. Trimming stripped 5 bases from V and 2 bases from J, with 13 bases between. In DNA form, the CDR3 reads TGTGCCAGCAGCCGAGAGGGCGGTCCCTACAATGAGCAGTTCTTC. It encodes CASSREGGPYNEQFF.

The chain employs TRBV4-1 and TRBJ1-5, with no clear D. The germline V gene encodes CDR1 MGHRA and CDR2 YSYEKL. The V gene lost 1 base and the J gene lost 1 base, with 8 bases spanning the gap. CDR3 length: 15 amino acids. Here the CDR3 reads CASSQGTLSNQPQHF. CDR3 nucleotides: TGCGCCAGCAGCCAAGGAACCCTGAGCAATCAGCCCCAGCATTTT.

The V gene is TRBV7-2, the J gene TRBJ1-2; a possible D gene is TRBD1 (5 bases). V lost 3 bases, J lost 5 bases, and 19 bases lay in between. The germline V gene has CDR1 SGHTA and CDR2 FQGNSA. The CDR3 totals 16 residues. CDR3 in amino acids: CASSFGGTQNQYGYTF. Here the CDR3 DNA reads TGTGCCAGCAGCTTTGGCGGGACCCAGAACCAGTATGGCTACACCTTC.

Only a few counts were recorded for this clonotype. The V call is TRBV7-9, the J call TRBJ1-1, with D possibly being TRBD1 (5 bases). Germline CDR1 and CDR2: SEHNR and FQNEAQ (reference sequence). This CDR3 is built from 16 residues. Trimming took off 5 bases at V and 0 bases at J, with 16 bases between the two ends. The CDR3, as DNA: TGTGCCAGCAGCCGAACAATCAGACAGTTGAACACTGAAGCTTTCTTT. Translation: CASSRTIRQLNTEAFF.